This record concerns one T cell receptor beta chain sequence. No cell sorting was done before RNA was extracted from the tissue. With V trimmed by 2 bases and J by 4 bases, 9 bases remained unmatched. The CDR3 consists of 16 residues. From germline, CDR1 is MNHNS and CDR2 SASEGT. The record originates from a study of tumor and adjacent non-tumor tissue in lung cancer. A modified ARM-PCR protocol with three rounds of nested PCR amplified TCRbeta. TCRdb reprocessed the multiplex PCR reads via MiXCR and lists one record per CDR3 protein. The sample records more than 95,000 distinct CDR3 sequences, 66% being singletons.

This rearrangement joins TRBV6-1 to TRBJ2-3; 7 positions match TRBD2. The receptor was derived from a man aged 30 to 39 with non-small cell lung cancer. Sequenced: lung tumor tissue. This CDR3 is CASSELSGVRADTQYF. The CDR3 DNA follows: TGTGCCAGCAGTGAATTGAGCGGGGTTCGCGCAGATACGCAGTATTTT.